In this sample, the clone carrying this T cell receptor beta chain turned up many times. No antigen is known for it. Quantitative 5'-RACE was performed with molecular barcodes, and it yielded the TCR beta libraries. TCRdb passed the 5' RACE reads through MiXCR, listing each CDR3 protein once. The sample comprises about 210,000 distinct CDR3 sequences, 5.5% to 7.5% of which are singletons, and 14% rests with the top ten. Germline V lookup: CDR1 SGDLS, CDR2 YYNGEE. This CDR3 has 15 amino acids. V gave up 0 bases and J gave up 4 bases; unmatched junction bases: 4. The sample originates from a study of CD8 T cells in ankylosing spondylitis. Broader study findings: Significant enrichment of disease-linked clones was reportedly seen in matched ankylosing spondylitis synovial fluid. Disease-linked clones bore a CD8+ phenotype and were relatively rare in peripheral blood. Ankylosing spondylitis blood seemed to carry a telltale TCR beta motif made of seven or eight highly homologous variants.

This chain joins TRBV9 and TRBJ2-5, with 9 positions matching TRBD2. Sequenced: blood, either unsorted or a sorted T cell fraction (not recorded which). This TCR came from a male donor with ankylosing spondylitis. Here the CDR3 DNA reads TGTGCCAGCAGCGTAGCTACGACTAGCGGAGAGACCCAGTACTTC. It is translated as CASSVATTSGETQYF. Full variable domain (rest looked up from reference TRBV9 and TRBJ2-5): DSGVTQTPKHLITATGQRVTLRCSPRSGDLSVYWYQQSLDQGLQFLIQYYNGEERAKGNILERFSAQQFPDLHSELNLSSLELGDSALYFCASSVATTSGETQYFGPGTRLLVL.